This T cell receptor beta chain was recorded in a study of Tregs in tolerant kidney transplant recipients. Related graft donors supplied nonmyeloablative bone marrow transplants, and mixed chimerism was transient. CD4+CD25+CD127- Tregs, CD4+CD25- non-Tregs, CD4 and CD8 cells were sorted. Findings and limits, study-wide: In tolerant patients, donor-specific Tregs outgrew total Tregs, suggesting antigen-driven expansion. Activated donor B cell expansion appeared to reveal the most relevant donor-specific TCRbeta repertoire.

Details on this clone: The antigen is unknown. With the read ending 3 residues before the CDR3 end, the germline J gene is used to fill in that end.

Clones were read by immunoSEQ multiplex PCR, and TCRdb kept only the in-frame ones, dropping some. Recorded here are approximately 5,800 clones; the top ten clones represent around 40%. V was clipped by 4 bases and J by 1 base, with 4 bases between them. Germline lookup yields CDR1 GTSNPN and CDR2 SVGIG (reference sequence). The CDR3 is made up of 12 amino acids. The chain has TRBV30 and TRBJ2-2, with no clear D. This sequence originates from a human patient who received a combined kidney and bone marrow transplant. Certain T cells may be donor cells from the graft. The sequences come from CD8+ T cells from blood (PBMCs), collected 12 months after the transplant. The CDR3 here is CAWTLNTGELFF. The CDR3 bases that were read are TGTGCCTGGACCTTGAACACCGGGGAG.